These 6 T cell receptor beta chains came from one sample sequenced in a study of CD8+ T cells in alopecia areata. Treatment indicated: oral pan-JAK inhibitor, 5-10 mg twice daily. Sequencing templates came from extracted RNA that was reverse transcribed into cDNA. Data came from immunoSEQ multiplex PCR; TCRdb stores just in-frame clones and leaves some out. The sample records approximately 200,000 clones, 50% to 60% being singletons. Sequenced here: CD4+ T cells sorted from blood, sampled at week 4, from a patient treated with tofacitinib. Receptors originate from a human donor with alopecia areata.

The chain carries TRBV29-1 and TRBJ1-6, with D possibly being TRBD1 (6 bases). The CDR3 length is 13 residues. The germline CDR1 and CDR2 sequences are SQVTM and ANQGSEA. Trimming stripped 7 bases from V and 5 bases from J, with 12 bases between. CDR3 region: CSARTENNSPLHF. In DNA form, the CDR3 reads TGCAGCGCACGGACAGAGAATAATTCACCCCTCCACTTT.

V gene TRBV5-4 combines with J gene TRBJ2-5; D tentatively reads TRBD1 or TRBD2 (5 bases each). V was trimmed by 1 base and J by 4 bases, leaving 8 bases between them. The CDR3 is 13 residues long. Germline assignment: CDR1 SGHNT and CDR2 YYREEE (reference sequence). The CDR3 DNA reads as TGTGCCAGCAGCTTGCGGGGCCCAGAGACCCAGTACTTC. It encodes CASSLRGPETQYF.

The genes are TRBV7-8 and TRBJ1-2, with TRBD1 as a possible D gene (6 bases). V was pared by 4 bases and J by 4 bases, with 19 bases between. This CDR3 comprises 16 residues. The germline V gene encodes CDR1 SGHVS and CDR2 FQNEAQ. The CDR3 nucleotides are TGTGCCAGCAGCTCCTTCGTAGGGACATCGATCTATGGCTACACCTTC. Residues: CASSSFVGTSIYGYTF.

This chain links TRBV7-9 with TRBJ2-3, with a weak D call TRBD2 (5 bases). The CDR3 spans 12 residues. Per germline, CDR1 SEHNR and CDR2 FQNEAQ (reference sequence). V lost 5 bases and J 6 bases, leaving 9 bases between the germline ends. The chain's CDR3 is CASSPTRDTQYF. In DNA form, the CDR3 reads TGTGCCAGCAGCCCAACTAGGGATACGCAGTATTTT.

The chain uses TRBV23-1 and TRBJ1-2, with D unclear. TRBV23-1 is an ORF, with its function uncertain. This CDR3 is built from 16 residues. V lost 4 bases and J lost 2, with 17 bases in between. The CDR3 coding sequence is TGCGCCAGCAGTCGTTCAGAACCCCCTGGGAACTATGGCTACACCTTC. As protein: CASSRSEPPGNYGYTF.

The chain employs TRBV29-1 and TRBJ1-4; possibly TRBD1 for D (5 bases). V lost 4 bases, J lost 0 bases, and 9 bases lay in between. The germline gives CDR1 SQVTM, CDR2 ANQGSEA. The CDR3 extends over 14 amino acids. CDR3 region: CSVADTATNEKLFF. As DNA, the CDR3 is TGCAGCGTTGCGGACACCGCAACTAATGAAAAACTGTTTTTT.